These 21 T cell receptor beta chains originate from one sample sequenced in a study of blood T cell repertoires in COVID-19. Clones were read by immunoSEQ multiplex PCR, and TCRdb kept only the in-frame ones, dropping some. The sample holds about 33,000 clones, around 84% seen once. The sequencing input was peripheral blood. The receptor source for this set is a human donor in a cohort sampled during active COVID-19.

The CDR3 coding sequence is TGCGCCAGCAGCTTGTACCAGGGGGAGGAGACCCAGTACTTC. This encodes CASSLYQGEETQYF. This chain joins TRBV4-3 and TRBJ2-5, with 7 bases aligning to TRBD1. V lost 5 bases to trimming and J lost 5 bases; unmatched junction nucleotides: 8. Germline values: CDR1 LGHNA, CDR2 YSLEER. This CDR3 is 14 amino acids long.

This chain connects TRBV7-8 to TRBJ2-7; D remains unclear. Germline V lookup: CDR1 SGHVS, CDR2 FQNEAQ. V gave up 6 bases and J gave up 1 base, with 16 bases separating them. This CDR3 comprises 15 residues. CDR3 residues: CASSPQIHHSYEQYF. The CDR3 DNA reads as TGTGCCAGCAGTCCACAGATACACCATTCCTACGAGCAGTACTTC. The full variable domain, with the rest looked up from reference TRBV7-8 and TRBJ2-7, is GAGVSQSPRYKVAKRGQDVALRCDPISGHVSLFWYQQALGQGPEFLTYFQNEAQLDKSGLPSDRFFAERPEGSVSTLKIQRTQQEDSAVYLCASSPQIHHSYEQYFGPGTRLTVT.

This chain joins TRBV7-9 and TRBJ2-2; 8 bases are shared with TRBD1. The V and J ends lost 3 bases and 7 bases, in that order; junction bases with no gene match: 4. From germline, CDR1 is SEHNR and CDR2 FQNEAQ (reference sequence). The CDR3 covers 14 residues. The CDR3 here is CASSLGQVIGELFF. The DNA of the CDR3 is TGTGCCAGCAGCTTGGGACAGGTTATCGGGGAGCTGTTTTTT.

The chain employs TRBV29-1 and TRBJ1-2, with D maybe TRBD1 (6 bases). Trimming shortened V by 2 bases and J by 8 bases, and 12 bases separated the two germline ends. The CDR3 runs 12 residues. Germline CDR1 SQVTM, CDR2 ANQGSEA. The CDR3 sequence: CSVESVRGGYTF. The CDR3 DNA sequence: TGCAGCGTTGAATCTGTCAGGGGAGGCTACACCTTC.

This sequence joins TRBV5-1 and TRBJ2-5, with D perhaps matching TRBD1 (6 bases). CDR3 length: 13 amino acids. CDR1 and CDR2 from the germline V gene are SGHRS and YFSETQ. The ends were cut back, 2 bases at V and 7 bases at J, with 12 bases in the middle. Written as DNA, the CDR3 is TGCGCCAGCAGCTTTGGACAGTCGGCGACCCAGTACTTC. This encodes CASSFGQSATQYF.

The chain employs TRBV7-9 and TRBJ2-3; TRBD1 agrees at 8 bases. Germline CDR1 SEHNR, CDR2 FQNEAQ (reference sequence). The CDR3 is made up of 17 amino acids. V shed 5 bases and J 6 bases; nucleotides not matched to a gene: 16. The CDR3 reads CASSPTWGRGRRDTQYF. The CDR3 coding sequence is TGTGCCAGCAGCCCTACGTGGGGCAGGGGGCGCAGGGATACGCAGTATTTT.

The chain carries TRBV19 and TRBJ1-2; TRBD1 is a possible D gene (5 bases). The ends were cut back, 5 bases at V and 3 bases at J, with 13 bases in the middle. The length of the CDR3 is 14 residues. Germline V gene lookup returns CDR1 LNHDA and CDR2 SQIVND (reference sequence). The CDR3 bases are TGTGCCAGTAGTCTGGGGAGGGGCGACTATGGCTACACCTTC. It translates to CASSLGRGDYGYTF.

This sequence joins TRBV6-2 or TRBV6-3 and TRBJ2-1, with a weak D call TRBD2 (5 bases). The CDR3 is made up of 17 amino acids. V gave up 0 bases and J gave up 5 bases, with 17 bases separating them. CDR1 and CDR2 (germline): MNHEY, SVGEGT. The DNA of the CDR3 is TGTGCCAGCAGTTACTCAAGGGTACGGACGGGGAACAATGAGCAGTTCTTC. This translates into CASSYSRVRTGNNEQFF.

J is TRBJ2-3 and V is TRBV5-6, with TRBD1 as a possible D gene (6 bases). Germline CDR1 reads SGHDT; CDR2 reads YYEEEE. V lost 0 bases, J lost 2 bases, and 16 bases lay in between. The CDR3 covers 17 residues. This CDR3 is CASSLAGQGWVTDTQYF. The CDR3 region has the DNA TGTGCCAGCAGCTTGGCCGGGCAGGGGTGGGTCACAGATACGCAGTATTTT.

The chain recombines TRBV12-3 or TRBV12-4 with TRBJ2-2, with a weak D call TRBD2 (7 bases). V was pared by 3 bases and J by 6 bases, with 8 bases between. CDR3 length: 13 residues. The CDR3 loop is CASSFGGPGELFF. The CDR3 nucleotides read TGTGCCAGCAGTTTCGGGGGGCCCGGGGAGCTGTTTTTT.

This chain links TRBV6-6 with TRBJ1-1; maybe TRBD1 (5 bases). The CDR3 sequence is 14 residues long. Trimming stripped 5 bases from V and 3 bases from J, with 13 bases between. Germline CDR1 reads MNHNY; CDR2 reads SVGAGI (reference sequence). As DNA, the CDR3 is TGTGCCAGCAGTCAAGTCCGGGGGGACACTGAAGCTTTCTTT. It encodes CASSQVRGDTEAFF.

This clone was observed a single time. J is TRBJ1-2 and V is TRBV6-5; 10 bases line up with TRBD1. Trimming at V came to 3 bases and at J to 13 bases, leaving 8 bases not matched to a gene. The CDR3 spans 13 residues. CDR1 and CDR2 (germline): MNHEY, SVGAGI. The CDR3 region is CASSYGTGDFRTF. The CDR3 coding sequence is TGTGCCAGCAGTTATGGGACAGGGGATTTTCGCACCTTC.

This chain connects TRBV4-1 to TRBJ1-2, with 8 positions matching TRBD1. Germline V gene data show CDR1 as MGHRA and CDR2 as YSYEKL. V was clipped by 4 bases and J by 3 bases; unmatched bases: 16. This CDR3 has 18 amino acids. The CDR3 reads CASSRRNDMTGAHYGYTF. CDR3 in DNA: TGCGCCAGCAGCCGCCGCAACGACATGACAGGGGCCCACTATGGCTACACCTTC.

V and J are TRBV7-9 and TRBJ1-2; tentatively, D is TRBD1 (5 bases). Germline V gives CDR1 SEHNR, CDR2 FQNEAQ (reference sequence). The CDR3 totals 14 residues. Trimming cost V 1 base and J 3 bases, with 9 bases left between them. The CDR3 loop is CASSLEGVYYGYTF. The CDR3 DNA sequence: TGTGCCAGCAGCTTAGAAGGGGTGTACTATGGCTACACCTTC.

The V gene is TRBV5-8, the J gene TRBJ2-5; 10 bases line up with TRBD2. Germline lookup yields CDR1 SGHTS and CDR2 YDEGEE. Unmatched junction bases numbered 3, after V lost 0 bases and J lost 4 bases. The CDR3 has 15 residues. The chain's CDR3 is CASSLASGGGETQYF. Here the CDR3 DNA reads TGTGCCAGCAGCTTGGCTAGCGGGGGTGGAGAGACCCAGTACTTC.

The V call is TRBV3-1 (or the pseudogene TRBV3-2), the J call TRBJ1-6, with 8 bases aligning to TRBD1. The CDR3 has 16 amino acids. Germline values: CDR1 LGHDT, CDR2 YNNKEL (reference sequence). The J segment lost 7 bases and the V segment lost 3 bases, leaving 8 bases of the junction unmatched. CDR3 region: CASSQGTGVANSPLHF. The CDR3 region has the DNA TGTGCCAGCAGCCAGGGGACAGGAGTCGCGAATTCACCCCTCCACTTT.

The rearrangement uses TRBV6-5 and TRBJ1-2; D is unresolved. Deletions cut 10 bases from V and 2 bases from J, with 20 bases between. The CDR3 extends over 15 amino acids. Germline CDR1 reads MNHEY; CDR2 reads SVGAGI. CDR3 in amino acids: CATLLRGSRNYGYTF. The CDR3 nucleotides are TGTGCCACCCTCCTCAGAGGGAGCAGAAACTATGGCTACACCTTC.

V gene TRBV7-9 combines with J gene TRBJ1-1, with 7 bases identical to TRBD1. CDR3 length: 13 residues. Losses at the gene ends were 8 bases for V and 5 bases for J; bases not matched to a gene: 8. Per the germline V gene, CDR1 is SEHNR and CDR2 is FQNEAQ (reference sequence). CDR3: CASGGQGGTEAFF. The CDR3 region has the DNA TGTGCCAGCGGCGGGCAGGGGGGAACTGAAGCTTTCTTT.

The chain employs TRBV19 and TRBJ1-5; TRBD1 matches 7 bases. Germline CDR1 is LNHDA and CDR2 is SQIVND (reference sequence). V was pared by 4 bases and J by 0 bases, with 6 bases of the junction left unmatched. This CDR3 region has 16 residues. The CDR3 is CASSTSGQYSNQPQHF. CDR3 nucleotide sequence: TGTGCCAGTAGTACCTCGGGACAGTATAGCAATCAGCCCCAGCATTTT.

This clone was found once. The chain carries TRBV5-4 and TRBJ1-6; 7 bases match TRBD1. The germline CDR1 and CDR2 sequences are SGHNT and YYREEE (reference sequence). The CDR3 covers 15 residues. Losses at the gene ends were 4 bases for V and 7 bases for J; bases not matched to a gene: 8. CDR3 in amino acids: CASSENDRDNSPLHF. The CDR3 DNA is TGTGCCAGCAGCGAGAACGACAGGGACAATTCACCCCTCCACTTT.

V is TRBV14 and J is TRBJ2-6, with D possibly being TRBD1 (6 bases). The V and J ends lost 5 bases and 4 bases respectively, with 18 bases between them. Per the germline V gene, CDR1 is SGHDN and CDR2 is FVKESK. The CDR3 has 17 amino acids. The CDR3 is CASSARDNPVGANVLTF. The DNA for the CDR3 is TGTGCCAGCAGCGCCCGGGACAACCCGGTAGGGGCCAACGTCCTGACTTTC. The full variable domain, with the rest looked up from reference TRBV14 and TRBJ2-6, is EAGVTQFPSHSVIEKGQTVTLRCDPISGHDNLYWYRRVMGKEIKFLLHFVKESKQDESGMPNNRFLAERTGGTYSTLKVQPAELEDSGVYFCASSARDNPVGANVLTFGAGSRLTVL.